One and the same sample provided the 16 T cell receptor beta chains below, sequenced in a study of T cells after yellow fever vaccination. From the 5' RACE reads, TCRdb called clonotypes with MiXCR, one entry per CDR3 protein. The data show approximately 580,000 distinct CDR3 sequences, about a sixth seen once. Sample: PBMCs, taken 5 days after the first yellow fever vaccination. These receptors all come from a man younger than 30 who received the YFV17D yellow fever vaccine.

The chain employs TRBV12-3 or TRBV12-4 and TRBJ1-5; a possible D gene is TRBD1 (5 bases). This CDR3 is 15 amino acids long. V lost 7 bases, J lost 2 bases, and 15 bases lay in between. The CDR3 loop reads CASTSIGAGNQPQHF. The DNA for the CDR3 is TGTGCCAGCACTTCTATCGGGGCAGGCAATCAGCCCCAGCATTTT.

Many counts were recorded for this clonotype. The CDR3 loop is CASSLDRVGYTF. The CDR3 DNA reads as TGTGCCAGCAGTCTGGACAGGGTTGGCTACACCTTC. V usage is TRBV12-3 or TRBV12-4 and J usage is TRBJ1-2, with 8 bases aligning to TRBD1. This CDR3 is 12 amino acids long. J lost 7 bases, V lost 5 bases, and 3 bases had no gene match.

In its sample, this clonotype was seen a few times. The rearrangement links TRBV5-1 to TRBJ1-5, with 7 positions matching TRBD1. Germline-derived CDR1 and CDR2 are SGHRS and YFSETQ. This CDR3 contains 15 residues. V gave up 0 bases and J gave up 6 bases; unmatched junction bases: 6. For the CDR3, the DNA is TGCGCCAGCAGCTTGGACGGACAGGAACTTCAGCCCCAGCATTTT. The encoded protein is CASSLDGQELQPQHF.

This clonotype occurred a few times. The chain uses TRBV4-3 and TRBJ2-1; 11 bases agree with TRBD2. The CDR3 is 18 amino acids. Germline V gene data show CDR1 as LGHNA and CDR2 as YSLEER. After removal of 3 bases from V and 7 bases from J, the junction contained 14 bases not matched to a gene. The CDR3 sequence is CASSQTLTSGAILNEQFF. In nucleotides, the CDR3 is TGCGCCAGCAGCCAGACCTTGACTAGCGGGGCTATCTTGAATGAGCAGTTCTTC.

This clonotype has a handful of counts. A junction end diverges from the germline sequence, so it may reflect a read error. The CDR3 coding sequence is TGCACCAGCAGTTTATCGAGGGACCGAGGCTATGGCTACACCTTC. Amino acids: CTSSLSRDRGYGYTF. This chain uses TRBV27 with TRBJ1-2; D might be TRBD1 (5 bases). The germline V gene encodes CDR1 MNHEY and CDR2 SMNVEV (reference sequence). The CDR3 has 15 amino acids.

This clonotype was observed a handful of times. This rearrangement joins TRBV6-1 to TRBJ1-1; no reliable D call. CDR1 is MNHNS, CDR2 SASEGT, per germline. The length of the CDR3 is 16 residues. V was pared by 5 bases and J by 0 bases, with 16 bases between. CDR3 in amino acids: CASSPVWRTMNTEAFF. CDR3 nucleotide sequence: TGTGCCAGCAGTCCCGTTTGGCGGACCATGAACACTGAAGCTTTCTTT.

This clonotype was detected many times. V gene TRBV5-1 combines with J gene TRBJ2-7; D possibly corresponds to TRBD1 (5 bases). With 5 bases removed from V and 2 bases from J, the gap between germline ends came to 14 bases. This CDR3 contains 14 residues. Germline CDR1 is SGHRS and CDR2 is YFSETQ. The CDR3 here is CASRHPPTAYEQYF. The CDR3 DNA follows: TGCGCCAGCAGACACCCGCCGACAGCCTACGAGCAGTACTTC. The whole variable domain, filled in from reference TRBV5-1 and TRBJ2-7, reads KAGVTQTPRYLIKTRGQQVTLSCSPISGHRSVSWYQQTPGQGLQFLFEYFSETQRNKGNFPGRFSGRQFSNSRSEMNVSTLELGDSALYLCASRHPPTAYEQYFGPGTRLTVT.

DNA of the CDR3: TGCGCCAGCAGTCCTTGGACGGGTTGTGAAAAACTGTTTTTT. Translation: CASSPWTGCEKLFF. The rearrangement uses TRBV23-1 and TRBJ1-4; no reliable D call. TRBV23-1 carries the ORF label, with uncertain function. The CDR3 sequence is 14 residues long. V shed 4 bases and J shed 7 bases, with 13 bases lying between them.

In this sample, this clonotype turned up a few times. CDR3 loop: CASSGRSRATGELFF. CDR3 in DNA: TGTGCCAGCAGCGGCAGGTCCCGCGCCACCGGGGAGCTGTTTTTT. This chain links TRBV9 with TRBJ2-2; unclear D gene. The length of the CDR3 is 15 residues. Germline V lookup: CDR1 SGDLS, CDR2 YYNGEE. Trimming took 3 bases from V and 4 from J, leaving 13 bases between them.

The chain carries TRBV4-1 and TRBJ2-4; weak D call: TRBD1 (6 bases). Trimming took off 0 bases at V and 0 bases at J, with 21 bases between the two ends. Germline loops: CDR1 MGHRA, CDR2 YSYEKL. The CDR3 loop spans 20 amino acids. This CDR3 is CASSQENRPTGPIAKNIQYF. CDR3 DNA sequence: TGCGCCAGCAGCCAAGAGAACCGTCCCACAGGGCCAATAGCCAAAAACATTCAGTACTTC.

The CDR3 DNA is TGCAGTGCTAGAGATTCCGGGACAGGGGGCTGGAATGAGCAGTTCTTC. Translated, it gives CSARDSGTGGWNEQFF. The chain employs TRBV20-1 and TRBJ2-1; 12 nucleotides line up with TRBD1. This CDR3 is 16 amino acids long. Trimming at V came to 0 bases and at J to 7 bases, leaving 7 bases not matched to a gene. Germline V lookup: CDR1 DFQATT, CDR2 SNEGSKA (reference sequence).

This clonotype was counted at least ten times. The chain couples TRBV6-5 to TRBJ2-5, with TRBD2 matching 9 bases. The trim removed 6 bases at V and 0 bases at J, leaving 14 bases unmatched. CDR1 and CDR2 from the germline V gene are MNHEY and SVGAGI. The CDR3 covers 18 residues. The CDR3 sequence: CASSLGSGGPKYQETQYF. The DNA of the CDR3 is TGTGCCAGCAGCCTAGGAAGCGGGGGGCCCAAGTACCAAGAGACCCAGTACTTC.

This clonotype was observed a handful of times. The rearrangement uses TRBV6-2 or TRBV6-3 and TRBJ2-7, with 10 bases aligning to TRBD2. Losses at the gene ends were 6 bases for V and 3 bases for J; bases not matched to a gene: 5. The CDR3 is 14 residues long. Per germline, CDR1 MNHEY and CDR2 SVGEGT. CDR3 in amino acids: CASRGLANIYEQYV. The CDR3 DNA reads as TGTGCCAGCAGGGGACTAGCGAATATCTACGAGCAGTACGTC.

The gene calls are TRBV4-2 and TRBJ2-2; D assignment may be TRBD1 or TRBD2 (6 bases each). Per the germline V gene, CDR1 is LGHNA and CDR2 is YNFKEQ. The CDR3 consists of 15 residues. V was trimmed by 4 bases and J by 7 bases, leaving 16 bases between them. The CDR3 nucleotides are TGTGCCAGCAGCCCACGCCCGGGGGCCGGCGGGGAGCTGTTTTTT. This encodes CASSPRPGAGGELFF.

The chain carries TRBV6-5 and TRBJ2-3; 9 bases are shared with TRBD2. J gave up 3 bases and V 2 bases, and 6 bases lay outside the gene matches. The CDR3 contains 16 residues. In germline, CDR1 is MNHEY, CDR2 SVGAGI. CDR3: CASSYGASGVTDTQYF. Written as DNA, the CDR3 is TGTGCCAGCAGTTACGGTGCTAGCGGGGTAACAGATACGCAGTATTTT.

The chain couples TRBV21-1 to TRBJ1-4. TRBV21-1 represents a pseudogene. The CDR3 sequence is 15 residues long. The CDR3 DNA is TGTGCCAGCAGCAAAGGGCACATCCTCTGGGAAAAACTGTTTTTT. It encodes CASSKGHILWEKLFF.